The clone carrying this TCR beta chain appeared once. This specimen belongs to a study of T cells in localized non-small cell lung cancer. Looked up from germline, CDR1 is MDHEN and CDR2 is SYDVKM. V dropped 6 bases and J dropped 4; count of bases not matched to a gene: 6. CDR3 length: 14 amino acids. The data were produced by immunoSEQ multiplex PCR, yet TCRdb's version contains in-frame clones alone and is incomplete. The sample has over 45,000 clones, around 90% seen once; the top ten hold roughly a fifth. The sequences come from peripheral blood, collected before any cancer treatment. V gene TRBV28 combines with J gene TRBJ2-1, with 7 bases lining up with TRBD1. This receptor was obtained from a man between 40 and 69 years old with stage I squamous cell lung carcinoma. The CDR3 DNA follows: TGTGCCAGCAGCCAGACAGGGCGATACAATGAGCAGTTCTTC. This sequence encodes CASSQTGRYNEQFF.